A selection of T cell receptor beta chains follows, all from one sample in a study of T cell responses to AZD1222 COVID-19 vaccine. Repertoires were generated with immunoSEQ multiplex PCR, while TCRdb's copy carries only in-frame clones and drops some. The table includes about 85,000 clones, roughly nine tenths detected once. Material: peripheral blood, obtained on day 0 of AZD1222 vaccination. The receptor source for this set is an adult in good health. Each CDR3 is given with its conserved first and last residue. Fields, in order: D gene, clone size, J gene, V gene, CDR3 protein, CDR3 DNA. D genes are given only for firm matches. Not all rows give a size; the values are once, few, many and, for expanded clones, a class.

.	.	TRBJ2-3	TRBV6-6	CASSLTGFPPDTQYF	TGTGCCAGCAGTCTGACTGGATTTCCCCCAGATACGCAGTATTTT
TRBD2	once	TRBJ2-1	TRBV19	CASSPLGTSGRGGYNEQFF	TGTGCCAGTAGTCCTCTCGGGACTAGCGGGAGGGGAGGCTACAATGAGCAGTTCTTC
.	.	TRBJ1-5	TRBV6-1	CASSKAGIYSNQPQHF	TGTGCCAGCAGTAAAGCGGGAATTTATAGCAATCAGCCCCAGCATTTT
.	.	TRBJ2-7	TRBV23-1	CASSRVGGQYF	TGCGCCAGCAGTCGCGTGGGGGGGCAGTACTTC
.	.	TRBJ1-2	TRBV6-1	CASSETLPGAGGYTF	TGTGCCAGCAGTGAAACTCTCCCCGGGGCTGGGGGCTACACCTTC
TRBD1	.	TRBJ1-5	TRBV28	CASRWTGGVGQPQHF	TGTGCCAGCAGGTGGACAGGGGGAGTAGGGCAGCCCCAGCATTTT
TRBD2	once	TRBJ2-1	TRBV5-1	CASSWGTSEGNEQFF	TGCGCCAGCAGCTGGGGGACTAGCGAAGGGAATGAGCAGTTCTTC
.	.	TRBJ1-4	TRBV12-3/TRBV12-4	CASSLDRDEKLFF	TGTGCCAGCAGTTTAGACAGGGATGAAAAACTGTTTTTT
.	.	TRBJ2-7	TRBV6-2/TRBV6-3	CASSFKWGPVYEQYF	TGTGCCAGCAGTTTCAAGTGGGGGCCGGTCTACGAGCAGTACTTC
.	.	TRBJ1-1	TRBV10-2	CASSEEGGGTEAFF	TGCGCCAGCAGTGAAGAGGGCGGGGGCACTGAAGCTTTCTTT
.	.	TRBJ1-3	TRBV7-8	CASSLQLAGNTIYF	TGTGCCAGCAGCTTACAACTCGCTGGAAACACCATATATTTT
.	.	TRBJ1-1	TRBV7-9	CASSLAVPEAFF	TGTGCCAGCAGCTTAGCCGTCCCTGAAGCTTTCTTT
.	.	TRBJ1-5	TRBV30	CAWSGGGSNQPQHF	TGTGCCTGGAGTGGAGGCGGTAGCAATCAGCCCCAGCATTTT
TRBD1	few	TRBJ1-6	TRBV6-5	CASRLTGAFSPLHF	TGTGCCAGCAGGCTTACAGGGGCTTTTTCACCCCTCCACTTT
TRBD2	.	TRBJ2-7	TRBV5-4	CASSSDLAAASYEQYF	TGTGCCAGCAGCTCCGACCTAGCGGCGGCCTCCTACGAGCAGTACTTC
TRBD1	.	TRBJ2-7	TRBV3-1/TRBV3-2	CASSPSLSGGQEQYF	TGTGCCAGCAGCCCCTCCTTGTCAGGGGGACAGGAGCAGTACTTC